This section outlines one TCR beta chain sequence together with its context. The antigen remains unidentified. TCRdb reprocessed the 5' RACE reads via MiXCR and lists one record per CDR3 protein. The top ten clones hold 20% to 30% of a sample with a few hundred thousand distinct CDR3 sequences, more than 3% of them seen once. The sample belongs to a study of T cells after yellow fever vaccination. Across the study: The authors prepared low-cell-number fractions using SMART-Seq v4 Ultra Low Input. Study-level findings and limits: Some clonotypes were seen in both the CD4 and the CD8 compartments. These made up a small share and likely arose from convergent recombination.

The CDR3 has 15 amino acids. Germline CDR1 SGHNT, CDR2 YYREEE (reference sequence). V lost 2 bases to trimming and J lost 6 bases; unmatched junction nucleotides: 7. The sequencing used PBMCs, collected on the day of the yellow fever booster vaccination. The chain recombines TRBV5-4 with TRBJ2-1; TRBD2 matches 8 bases. This sequence originates from a young man who received the YFV17D yellow fever vaccine. The CDR3 nucleotides read TGTGCCAGCAGCTTCAGCGGGGGACCCTCCAATGAGCAGTTCTTC. Encoded protein: CASSFSGGPSNEQFF.